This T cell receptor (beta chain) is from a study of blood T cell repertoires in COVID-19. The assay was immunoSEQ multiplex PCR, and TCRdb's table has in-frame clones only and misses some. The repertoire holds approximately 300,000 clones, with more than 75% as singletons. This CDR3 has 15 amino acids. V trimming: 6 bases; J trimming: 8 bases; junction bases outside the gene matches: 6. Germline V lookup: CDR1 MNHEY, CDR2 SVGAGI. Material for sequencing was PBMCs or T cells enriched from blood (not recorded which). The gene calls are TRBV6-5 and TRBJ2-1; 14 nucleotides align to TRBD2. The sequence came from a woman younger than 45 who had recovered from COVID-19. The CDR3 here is CASRLSGLAGDEQFF. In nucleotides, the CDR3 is TGTGCCAGCAGACTTTCGGGACTAGCGGGGGATGAGCAGTTCTTC.